This TCR beta chain was recorded in a study of immune characterization of retroperitoneal liposarcoma. The V gene's germline CDR1 is MRHNA and CDR2 SNTAGT. The CDR3 has 13 amino acids. V dropped 2 bases and J dropped 6; count of bases not matched to a gene: 1. This clonotype was seen at least ten times. TCRdb used MiXCR to reprocess the PCR reads, holding one entry per CDR3 protein. Among approximately 7,000 distinct CDR3 sequences listed, 25% to 30% were seen once. V is TRBV6-4 and J is TRBJ2-1, with 7 bases identical to TRBD1. This clonotype was obtained from a male donor with retroperitoneal liposarcoma. Sequenced material: blood. CDR3 residues: CASSDRDSNEQFF. In DNA, the CDR3 is TGTGCCAGCAGTGACCGGGACAGCAATGAGCAGTTCTTC.